This TCR beta chain was observed in a study of blood T cell repertoires in COVID-19 (dated by TCRdb to about 2020). In the study overall: Samples covering the acute and convalescent phases of COVID-19 were provided by collaborators in the United States, Italy and Spain. The prospective study material was composed of cDNA or gDNA derived from T cells, B-cell-depleted T cells, or PBMCs. Where available, HLA class I and class II types were obtained from metadata supplied by the sample provider rather than from assay-based typing. A freely available public database, intended as a resource for researchers studying the immune response to SARS-CoV-2, is where the repertoires were released. Nearly every sample came with metadata listing a de-identified subject ID, COVID-19 status, age in years and sex. Deeply sampled blood TCRbeta repertoires from subjects exposed to, actively infected with, or recovered from COVID-19 were included in the dataset. Samples were obtained from the ongoing ImmuneRACE study (first 160 participants) and from about 1,300 subjects provided by 6 global collaborators. Study-wide conclusions, independent of this receptor: The quantity of clinical and demographic metadata differed by source and by participant and was supplied without curation.

Regarding this clone: Its cognate antigen has yet to be identified. No clone much larger than this one lies a single base away; base qualities are absent.

Per the germline V gene, SGHRS is the CDR1 and YFSETQ is the CDR2. Trimming costs V 3 bases and J 4 bases, and their ends lie 14 bases apart. The CDR3 holds 15 amino acids from the cysteine to the phenylalanine. The read is trimmed to its CDR3 DNA, 45 bases read in frame from base 1. The immunoSEQ Assay, a bias-controlled multiplex PCR, was used to amplify TCRbeta CDR3 regions from genomic DNA. From the authors' description of their analysis: The number of nucleated cells in each sample was estimated by amplification of reference gene primers within the assay. To quantify the absolute abundance of each unique TCRbeta CDR3 rearrangement, sequence reads were collapsed and filtered. For each sample, productive Simpson clonality was calculated as the square root of Simpson's diversity index over productive rearrangements. TCRdb limited this immuneACCESS table to in-frame rearrangements with V and J called. A share of clones is missing; checked studies link under half to unresolved V genes, and the rest is unexplained. Clonal size and the V and J genes are those of that table, whereas D and trimming came from the DNA. The sample table records 90,000 to 120,000 clones; 80% to 90% of these occur just once. Roughly 3% of the sample belongs to the ten largest clones.

In the prospective study, participants were 18 to 89 years old, resided in about two dozen geographic areas of the United States, and were enrolled through a virtual design. In the prospective study, cohorts were assigned on the basis of participant-reported clinical history obtained from a screening survey and a study questionnaire. Recovered participants in ImmuneRACE Cohort 3 were defined as having two consecutive negative NP/OP PCR tests, clearance from a healthcare professional, or resolution of symptoms. In the prospective study, mobile phlebotomists collected whole blood, serum and a nasopharyngeal or oropharyngeal swab from each participant. Prospective study participants could optionally give additional blood draws and questionnaires over an approximately two-month period. Before DNA extraction, blood samples from the prospective study were shipped at room temperature or frozen.

This clonotype was obtained from a woman aged 50 to 65 who had recovered from COVID-19. Material: PBMCs or T cells enriched from blood (not recorded which). The sequence joins TRBV5-1 to TRBJ2-1; the D gene cannot be resolved reliably. At the DNA level, the sequence is TGCGCCAGCAGCTCCTCCGGCGGCAGTTACAATGAGCAGTTCTTC. The translation is CASSSSGGSYNEQFF.